These 18 T cell receptor beta chains came from one sample sequenced in a study of cytomegalovirus exposure and HLA in healthy donors (dated by TCRdb to 2015 to 2018). Receptors were amplified or captured by the immunoSEQ multiplex PCR assay. For the multiplex PCR, a mixture combining 60 forward primers for TCR Vbeta segments and 13 reverse primers for TCR Jbeta segments was used. In TCRdb, the immuneACCESS table is reduced to in-frame sequences with V and J assigned. These tables do not hold every clone; where another copy was compared, an unresolved V gene accounts for under half, and the others remain unexplained. The sample table shows roughly 54,000 clones, and 70% to 85% are seen once. The ten top clones hold about 3.1% of the sample. Sequenced material: PBMCs. Receptors were obtained from a man in his forties or fifties in good health and CMV-seronegative.

This clone was recorded only once. The chain uses TRBV19 and TRBJ1-1; no clear D. The V end lost 6 bases, the J end lost 5 bases, and 10 bases lay between the germline ends. There are 12 residues in the CDR3. Germline assignment: CDR1 LNHDA and CDR2 SQIVND (reference sequence). The CDR3 DNA follows: TGTGCCAGTAGCCGAGGGAATACTGAAGCTTTCTTT. It translates to CASSRGNTEAFF. The full variable domain, its missing parts supplied by reference TRBV19 and TRBJ1-1, is DGGITQSPKYLFRKEGQNVTLSCEQNLNHDAMYWYRQDPGQGLRLIYYSQIVNDFQKGDIAEGYSVSREKKESFPLTVTSAQKNPTAFYLCASSRGNTEAFFGQGTRLTVV.

V usage is TRBV19 and J usage is TRBJ1-2, with D maybe TRBD1 (5 bases). There are 16 residues in the CDR3. Germline assignment: CDR1 LNHDA and CDR2 SQIVND (reference sequence). With 3 bases removed from V and 1 base from J, the gap between germline ends came to 15 bases. The CDR3 reads CASSIAGAVNNYGYTF. Written as DNA, the CDR3 is TGTGCCAGTAGTATTGCTGGGGCAGTGAATAACTATGGCTACACCTTC.

This clone was observed a few times. The rearrangement uses TRBV4-2 and TRBJ1-3, with TRBD1 identical over 9 bases. CDR1 is LGHNA, CDR2 YNFKEQ, per germline. This CDR3 is 14 amino acids long. The J segment lost 8 bases and the V segment lost 3 bases, leaving 5 bases of the junction unmatched. CDR3 nucleotides: TGTGCCAGCAGCCACTGGGACAGGGCGGACACCATATATTTT. It specifies CASSHWDRADTIYF.

This chain uses TRBV7-3 with TRBJ2-3; TRBD2 is a possible D gene (5 bases). The germline V and J ends were trimmed by 4 bases and 0 bases, with 8 bases remaining between them. The CDR3 is made up of 14 amino acids. From germline, CDR1 is SGHTA and CDR2 FQGTGA. In DNA form, the CDR3 reads TGTGCCAGCAGCTCCGGGGATAGCACAGATACGCAGTATTTT. Translated, it gives CASSSGDSTDTQYF.

The genes are TRBV7-6 and TRBJ2-3, with D possibly being TRBD1 (5 bases). Trimming left V 2 bases short and J 6 bases short, with 15 bases between. Germline loops: CDR1 SGHVS, CDR2 FNYEAQ. The CDR3 has 15 residues. CDR3 DNA: TGTGCCAGCAGCTTATATAAACAGGAATCGGATACGCAGTATTTT. It codes for CASSLYKQESDTQYF.

The CDR3 is CASSYSKGLRGYEQYF. CDR3 coding DNA: TGTGCCAGCAGTTACTCGAAAGGTCTACGGGGGTACGAGCAGTACTTC. The rearrangement joins TRBV6-5 to TRBJ2-7, with D perhaps TRBD2 (6 bases). Deletions cut 0 bases from V and 4 bases from J, with 16 bases between. This CDR3 has 16 residues. Germline CDR1 and CDR2: MNHEY and SVGAGI.

This chain connects TRBV30 to TRBJ1-5; 7 bases are a match to TRBD1. This CDR3 region has 15 residues. CDR1 GTSNPN and CDR2 SVGIG come from the germline V gene (reference sequence). V dropped 0 bases and J dropped 2; count of bases not matched to a gene: 4. The CDR3 DNA sequence: TGTGCCTGGAGTGTCCCGGGACAGCGCAATCAGCCCCAGCATTTT. Its protein is CAWSVPGQRNQPQHF.

The chain links TRBV7-2 to TRBJ2-7, with no clear D. Germline V gene data show CDR1 as SGHTA and CDR2 as FQGNSA. Deletions cut 3 bases from V and 3 bases from J, with 9 bases between. The CDR3 runs to 13 residues. The CDR3 DNA reads TGTGCCAGCAGCTTTAACAGAGACTACGAGCAGTACTTC. Translating it yields CASSFNRDYEQYF. Drawing the rest from reference TRBV7-2 and TRBJ2-7, the complete variable domain is GAGVSQSPSNKVTEKGKDVELRCDPISGHTALYWYRQSLGQGLEFLIYFQGNSAPDKSGLPSDRFSAERTGGSVSTLTIQRTQQEDSAVYLCASSFNRDYEQYFGPGTRLTVT.

The V call is TRBV2, the J call TRBJ2-2; D is ambiguous. The CDR3 is made up of 15 amino acids. In germline, CDR1 is SNHLY, CDR2 FYNNEI. V was clipped by 4 bases and J by 0 bases, with 9 bases between them. In nucleotides, the CDR3 is TGTGCCAGCAGTGTAGAGACATCGAACACCGGGGAGCTGTTTTTT. Residues: CASSVETSNTGELFF.

The rearrangement joins TRBV5-4 to TRBJ2-2; D is unclear. Trimming took 1 base from V and 1 from J, leaving 8 bases between them. The germline CDR1 and CDR2 sequences are SGHNT and YYREEE (reference sequence). This CDR3 region has 15 residues. CDR3 region: CASSLNRQNTGELFF. Here the CDR3 DNA reads TGTGCCAGCAGCTTGAACAGACAGAACACCGGGGAGCTGTTTTTT.

The V gene is TRBV30, the J gene TRBJ2-3, with 10 bases that match TRBD2. The J segment lost 2 bases and the V segment lost 5 bases, leaving 7 bases of the junction unmatched. CDR1 and CDR2 from the germline V gene are GTSNPN and SVGIG (reference sequence). The CDR3 totals 15 residues. CDR3 region: CAWALAGALTDTQYF. Here the CDR3 DNA reads TGTGCCTGGGCCCTAGCGGGGGCCCTCACAGATACGCAGTATTTT.

This clone was found once. V is TRBV7-9 and J is TRBJ1-6; perhaps TRBD1 as D (5 bases). Trimming pared 3 bases from V and 1 base from J, leaving 19 bases between. Germline V lookup: CDR1 SEHNR, CDR2 FQNEAQ (reference sequence). The CDR3 is 19 residues long. CDR3 DNA: TGTGCCAGCAGCTTGGCCGGGCCCCGGGGGGTGTCCTATAATTCACCCCTCCACTTT. It translates to CASSLAGPRGVSYNSPLHF.

The chain employs TRBV6-1 and TRBJ1-1; no clear D. The CDR3 loop spans 14 amino acids. Germline V CDR1 and CDR2: MNHNS, SASEGT. V lost 1 base and J lost 4, with 10 bases in between. CDR3 in amino acids: CASSEDLEGTEAFF. The CDR3 DNA reads TGTGCCAGCAGTGAAGACCTGGAGGGCACTGAAGCTTTCTTT.

The chain is built from TRBV18 and TRBJ2-5; possible D gene TRBD1, 6 bases. This CDR3 region has 13 residues. Germline V lookup: CDR1 KGHSH, CDR2 LQKENI. V was cut by 3 bases and J by 5 bases, with 10 bases left in between. As DNA, the CDR3 is TGTGCCAGCTCACCGGGACAAGGGGAGACCCAGTACTTC. Its protein is CASSPGQGETQYF.

The chain combines TRBV7-6 with TRBJ2-3, with D unclear. In germline, CDR1 is SGHVS, CDR2 FNYEAQ. V lost 5 bases and J lost 4, with 16 bases in between. CDR3 length equals 15 residues. This chain's CDR3 is CASSRTWSAADTQYF. The CDR3 DNA reads as TGTGCCAGCAGCCGAACCTGGAGTGCGGCAGATACGCAGTATTTT. The whole variable domain, remainder taken from reference TRBV7-6 and TRBJ2-3, is GAGVSQSPRYKVTKRGQDVALRCDPISGHVSLYWYRQALGQGPEFLTYFNYEAQQDKSGLPNDRFSAERPEGSISTLTIQRTEQRDSAMYRCASSRTWSAADTQYFGPGTRLTVL.

This sequence joins TRBV2 and TRBJ1-6; perhaps TRBD1 as D (5 bases). The CDR3 is 15 residues long. From germline, CDR1 is SNHLY and CDR2 FYNNEI. Trimming pared 6 bases from V and 7 bases from J, leaving 16 bases between. The CDR3 spells CASSPRPGRNSPLHF. The CDR3, as DNA: TGTGCCAGCAGCCCTCGGCCAGGGAGGAATTCACCCCTCCACTTT.

The rearrangement joins TRBV7-8 to TRBJ2-5; 11 nucleotides agree with TRBD2. Germline V CDR1 and CDR2: SGHVS, FQNEAQ. The ends lost 5 bases at V and 1 base at J; junction bases unmatched: 6. This CDR3 comprises 16 residues. The CDR3 DNA follows: TGTGCCAGCAGCCCCCGACTAGCGGGGCGCCAAGAGACCCAGTACTTC. Translated, it gives CASSPRLAGRQETQYF.

The chain uses TRBV30 and TRBJ1-6; D gene unclear. Germline lookup yields CDR1 GTSNPN and CDR2 SVGIG (reference sequence). V was pared by 4 bases and J by 7 bases, with 11 bases between. This CDR3 region has 13 residues. CDR3 region: CAWIGSLNSPLHF. The CDR3 DNA follows: TGTGCCTGGATCGGGTCCCTGAATTCACCCCTCCACTTT.